This TCR beta chain is drawn from a study of T cell responses to AZD1222 COVID-19 vaccine. Turning to the study itself: Pooling of second doses given at about 4 or about 12 weeks was done. The study's findings and limits: It was only after the peak T cell response that any repertoires were sampled. The donors showed a predominance of white British ancestry and of females, with possible underestimation of clonal diversity.

Profiling relied on immunoSEQ multiplex PCR, and the TCRdb table lists in-frame clones only, not all of them. Of about 140,000 clones listed, about 92% are singletons. This CDR3 region has 14 residues. The V gene end was trimmed by 3 bases and the J gene end by 10 bases; junction bases not matched to a gene: 3. Germline CDR1 reads SGDLS; CDR2 reads YYNGEE. With respect to this clone: Antigen specificity is unknown.

This sequence joins TRBV9 and TRBJ1-6; 11 bases agree with TRBD1. The clonotype comes from an adult in good health. The sample here was peripheral blood, taken on day 0 of AZD1222 vaccination. In DNA form, the CDR3 reads TGTGCCAGCAGCGGGACAGGGGGCGGCTCACCCCTCCACTTT. Protein product: CASSGTGGGSPLHF. The whole variable domain, filled in from reference TRBV9 and TRBJ1-6, reads DSGVTQTPKHLITATGQRVTLRCSPRSGDLSVYWYQQSLDQGLQFLIQYYNGEERAKGNILERFSAQQFPDLHSELNLSSLELGDSALYFCASSGTGGGSPLHFGNGTRLTVT.